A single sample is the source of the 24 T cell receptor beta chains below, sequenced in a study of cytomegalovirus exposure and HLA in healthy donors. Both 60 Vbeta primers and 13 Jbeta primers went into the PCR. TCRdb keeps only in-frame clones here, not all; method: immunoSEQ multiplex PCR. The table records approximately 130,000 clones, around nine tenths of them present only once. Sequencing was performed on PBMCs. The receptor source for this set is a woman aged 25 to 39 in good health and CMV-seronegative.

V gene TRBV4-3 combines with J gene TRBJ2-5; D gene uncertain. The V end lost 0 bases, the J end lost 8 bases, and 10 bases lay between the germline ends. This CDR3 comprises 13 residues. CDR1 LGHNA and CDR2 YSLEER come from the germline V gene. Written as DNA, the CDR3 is TGCGCCAGCAGCCAAGATATCAGAGGTACCCAGTACTTC. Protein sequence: CASSQDIRGTQYF.

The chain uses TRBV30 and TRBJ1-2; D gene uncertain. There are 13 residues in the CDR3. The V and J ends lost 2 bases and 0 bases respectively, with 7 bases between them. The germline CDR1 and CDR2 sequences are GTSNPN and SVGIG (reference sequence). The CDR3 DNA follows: TGTGCCTGGAGTACCACATCTAACTATGGCTACACCTTC. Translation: CAWSTTSNYGYTF.

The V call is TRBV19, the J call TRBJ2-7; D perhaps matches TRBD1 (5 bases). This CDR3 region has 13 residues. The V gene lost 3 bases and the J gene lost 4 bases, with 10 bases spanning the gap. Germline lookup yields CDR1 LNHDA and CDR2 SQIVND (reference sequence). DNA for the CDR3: TGTGCCAGTAGTATCGGCAGGGCGTACGAGCAGTACTTC. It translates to CASSIGRAYEQYF.

The DNA of the CDR3 is TGTGCCAGCAGCGGCTCGACAGTTTCTTCCTTATCCCACACAGATACGCAGTATTTT. It codes for CASSGSTVSSLSHTDTQYF. The chain joins TRBV5-6 to TRBJ2-3, with D tentatively TRBD1 (5 bases). The V end lost 4 bases, the J end lost 2 bases, and 26 bases lay between the germline ends. This CDR3 contains 19 residues. From germline, CDR1 is SGHDT and CDR2 YYEEEE. The full variable domain, in which reference TRBV5-6 and TRBJ2-3 provide the parts outside the CDR3, is DAGVTQSPTHLIKTRGQQVTLRCSPKSGHDTVSWYQQALGQGPQFIFQYYEEEERQRGNFPDRFSGHQFPNYSSELNVNALLLGDSALYLCASSGSTVSSLSHTDTQYFGPGTRLTVL.

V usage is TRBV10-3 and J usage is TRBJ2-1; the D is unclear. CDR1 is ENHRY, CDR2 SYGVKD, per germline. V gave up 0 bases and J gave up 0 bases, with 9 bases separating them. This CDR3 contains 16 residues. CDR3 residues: CAISESGRNSYNEQFF. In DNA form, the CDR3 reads TGTGCCATCAGTGAGTCGGGCAGGAACTCCTACAATGAGCAGTTCTTC.

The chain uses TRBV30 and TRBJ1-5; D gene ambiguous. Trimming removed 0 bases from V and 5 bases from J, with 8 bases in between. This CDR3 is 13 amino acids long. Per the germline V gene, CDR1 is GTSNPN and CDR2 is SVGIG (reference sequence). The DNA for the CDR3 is TGTGCCTGGAGTGTACGGGAGGATCAGCCCCAGCATTTT. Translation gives CAWSVREDQPQHF.

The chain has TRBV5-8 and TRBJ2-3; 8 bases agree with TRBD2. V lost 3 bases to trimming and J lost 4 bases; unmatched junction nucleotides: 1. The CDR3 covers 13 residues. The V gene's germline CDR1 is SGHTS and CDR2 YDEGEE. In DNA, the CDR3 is TGTGCCAGCAGCTCAGCGGGGGCAGATACGCAGTATTTT. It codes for CASSSAGADTQYF.

CDR3 coding DNA: TGTGCCAGCAGGAACCTAGCGGGAGTTATGGATGAGCAGTTCTTC. As protein: CASRNLAGVMDEQFF. The chain is built from TRBV27 and TRBJ2-1; TRBD2 matches 10 bases. The CDR3 consists of 15 residues. Germline lookup yields CDR1 MNHEY and CDR2 SMNVEV (reference sequence). With V trimmed by 6 bases and J by 8 bases, 10 bases remained unmatched.

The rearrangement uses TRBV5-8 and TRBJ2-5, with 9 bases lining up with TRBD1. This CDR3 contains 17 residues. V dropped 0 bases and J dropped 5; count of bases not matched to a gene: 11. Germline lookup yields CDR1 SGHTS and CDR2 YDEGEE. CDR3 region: CASSLEDRGTSWETQYF. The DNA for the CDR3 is TGTGCCAGCAGCTTGGAAGACAGGGGGACTTCGTGGGAGACCCAGTACTTC.

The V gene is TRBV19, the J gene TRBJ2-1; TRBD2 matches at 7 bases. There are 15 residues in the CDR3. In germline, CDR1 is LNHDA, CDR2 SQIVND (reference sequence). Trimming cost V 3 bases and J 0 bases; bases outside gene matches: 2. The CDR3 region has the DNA TGTGCCAGTAGTATGAGGACTAGCTCCTACAATGAGCAGTTCTTC. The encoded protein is CASSMRTSSYNEQFF.

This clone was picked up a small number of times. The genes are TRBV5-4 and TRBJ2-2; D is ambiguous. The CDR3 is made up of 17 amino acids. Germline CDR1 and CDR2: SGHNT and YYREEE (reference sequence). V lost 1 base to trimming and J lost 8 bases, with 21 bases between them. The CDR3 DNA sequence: TGTGCCAGCAGCTTGTCACCTACTTCTATGAGGTGGGGGGAGCTGTTTTTT. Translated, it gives CASSLSPTSMRWGELFF.

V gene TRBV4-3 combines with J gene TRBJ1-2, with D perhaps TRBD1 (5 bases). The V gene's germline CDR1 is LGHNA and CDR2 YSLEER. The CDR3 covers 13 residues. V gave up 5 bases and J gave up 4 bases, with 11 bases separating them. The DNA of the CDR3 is TGCGCCAGCAGCTTAGACAGTTCCTATGGCTACACCTTC. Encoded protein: CASSLDSSYGYTF.

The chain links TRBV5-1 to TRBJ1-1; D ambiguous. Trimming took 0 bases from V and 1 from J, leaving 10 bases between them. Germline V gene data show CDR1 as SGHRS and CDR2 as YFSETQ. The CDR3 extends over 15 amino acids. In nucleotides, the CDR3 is TGCGCCAGCAGCTTGGAGGCGGGATGGAACACTGAAGCTTTCTTT. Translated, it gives CASSLEAGWNTEAFF.

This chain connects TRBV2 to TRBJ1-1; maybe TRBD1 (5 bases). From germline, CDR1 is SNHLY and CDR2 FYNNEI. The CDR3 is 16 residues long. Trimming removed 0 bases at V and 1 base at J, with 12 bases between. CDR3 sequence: CASSEAAGNWNTEAFF. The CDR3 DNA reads TGTGCCAGCAGTGAAGCGGCAGGGAACTGGAACACTGAAGCTTTCTTT.

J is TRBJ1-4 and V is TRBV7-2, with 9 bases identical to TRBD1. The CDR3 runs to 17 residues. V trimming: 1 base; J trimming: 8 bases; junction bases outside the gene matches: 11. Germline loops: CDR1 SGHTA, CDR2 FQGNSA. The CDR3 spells CASSLEYLQGAEEKLFF. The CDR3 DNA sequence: TGTGCCAGCAGCTTAGAGTACCTACAGGGGGCAGAGGAAAAACTGTTTTTT.

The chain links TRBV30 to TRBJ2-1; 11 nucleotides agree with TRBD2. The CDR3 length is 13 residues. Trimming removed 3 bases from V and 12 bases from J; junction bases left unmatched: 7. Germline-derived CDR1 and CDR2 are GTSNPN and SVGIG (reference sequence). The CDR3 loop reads CAWSVVAGGVQFF. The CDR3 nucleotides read TGTGCCTGGAGCGTGGTAGCGGGGGGGGTGCAGTTCTTC.

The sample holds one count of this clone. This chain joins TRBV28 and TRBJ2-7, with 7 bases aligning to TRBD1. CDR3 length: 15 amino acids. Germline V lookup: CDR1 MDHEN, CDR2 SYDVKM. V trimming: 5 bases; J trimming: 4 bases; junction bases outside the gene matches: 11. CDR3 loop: CASSQLPGQQYEQYF. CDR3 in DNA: TGTGCCAGCAGTCAGTTACCGGGACAGCAGTACGAGCAGTACTTC.

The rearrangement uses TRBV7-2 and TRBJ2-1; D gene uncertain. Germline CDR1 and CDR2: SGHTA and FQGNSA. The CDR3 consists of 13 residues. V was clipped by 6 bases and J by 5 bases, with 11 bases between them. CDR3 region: CASRQQTHNEQFF. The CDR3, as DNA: TGTGCCAGCAGACAACAAACACACAATGAGCAGTTCTTC. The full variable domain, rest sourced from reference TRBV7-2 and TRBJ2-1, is GAGVSQSPSNKVTEKGKDVELRCDPISGHTALYWYRQSLGQGLEFLIYFQGNSAPDKSGLPSDRFSAERTGGSVSTLTIQRTQQEDSAVYLCASRQQTHNEQFFGPGTRLTVL.

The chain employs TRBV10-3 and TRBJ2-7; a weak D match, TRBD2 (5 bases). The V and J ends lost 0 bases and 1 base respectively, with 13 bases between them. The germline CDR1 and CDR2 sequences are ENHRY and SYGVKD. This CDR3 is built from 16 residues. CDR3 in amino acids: CAISESFYEGSYEQYF. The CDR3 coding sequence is TGTGCCATCAGTGAGTCGTTTTATGAGGGTTCCTACGAGCAGTACTTC.

CDR3 coding DNA: TGTGCCAGCAGTTTCCCCGACAGGGAATCCCAGCATTTT. Residues: CASSFPDRESQHF. The gene calls are TRBV28 and TRBJ1-5; 7 nucleotides align to TRBD1. Germline assignment: CDR1 MDHEN and CDR2 SYDVKM. This CDR3 spans 13 amino acids. V gave up 3 bases and J gave up 11 bases; unmatched junction bases: 7.

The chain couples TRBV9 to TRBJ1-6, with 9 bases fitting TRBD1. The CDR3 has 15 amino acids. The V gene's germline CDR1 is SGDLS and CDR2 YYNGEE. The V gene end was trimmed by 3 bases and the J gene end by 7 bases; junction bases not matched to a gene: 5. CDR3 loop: CASSAMGQGNSPLHF. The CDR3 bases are TGTGCCAGCAGCGCCATGGGACAGGGCAATTCACCCCTCCACTTT.

CDR3 amino acids: CASSRDRPSYEQYF. The CDR3 nucleotides read TGTGCCAGCAGTCGGGACAGGCCCTCCTACGAGCAGTACTTC. The rearrangement joins TRBV6-1 to TRBJ2-7, with TRBD1 matching over 8 bases. V lost 5 bases, J lost 0 bases, and 3 bases stayed unmatched. Germline values: CDR1 MNHNS, CDR2 SASEGT. The CDR3 runs 14 residues.

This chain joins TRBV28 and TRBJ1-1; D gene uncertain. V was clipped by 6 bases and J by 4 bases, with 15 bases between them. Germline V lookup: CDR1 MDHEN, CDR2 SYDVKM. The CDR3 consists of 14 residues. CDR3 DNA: TGTGCCAGCAGAATTACCCAGGCAGCCACTGAAGCTTTCTTT. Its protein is CASRITQAATEAFF.

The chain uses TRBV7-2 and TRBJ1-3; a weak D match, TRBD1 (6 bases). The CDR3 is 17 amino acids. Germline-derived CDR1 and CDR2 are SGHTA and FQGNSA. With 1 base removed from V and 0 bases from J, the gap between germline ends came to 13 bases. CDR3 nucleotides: TGTGCCAGCAGCTTAGTCAGGGGATTTTTCTCTGGAAACACCATATATTTT. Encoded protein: CASSLVRGFFSGNTIYF.